This TCR beta chain stems from a study of CD8 T cells in ankylosing spondylitis. Study-wide results and caveats: Clones tied to disease were said to be significantly enriched in matched ankylosing spondylitis synovial fluid. Relatively rare in peripheral blood, disease-linked clones were also CD8+. A motif of roughly eight highly homologous TCR beta variants was seen as apparently characteristic of ankylosing spondylitis blood. Earlier authors reported some of these motif variants in reactive arthritis synovial fluid and blood.

This clonotype came up many times. Its antigen is still unknown. Germline-derived CDR1 and CDR2 are SEHNR and FQNEAQ (reference sequence). V was trimmed by 5 bases and J by 9 bases, leaving 11 bases between them. This CDR3 is built from 12 residues. It was by quantitative 5'-RACE with molecular barcodes that TCR beta libraries were made. Each CDR3 protein gets one entry after TCRdb re-called the 5' RACE reads with MiXCR. The sample lists fewer than 550,000 distinct CDR3 sequences; approximately 5.3% were seen once. The J gene is TRBJ2-1, the V gene TRBV7-9; D is tentatively TRBD1 or TRBD2 (5 bases each). Material for sequencing was blood, either unsorted or a sorted T cell fraction (not recorded which). The clonotype was recovered from a male donor with ankylosing spondylitis. The CDR3 protein is CASSPPRGEQFF. The DNA of the CDR3 is TGTGCCAGCAGCCCCCCGAGGGGTGAGCAGTTCTTC.